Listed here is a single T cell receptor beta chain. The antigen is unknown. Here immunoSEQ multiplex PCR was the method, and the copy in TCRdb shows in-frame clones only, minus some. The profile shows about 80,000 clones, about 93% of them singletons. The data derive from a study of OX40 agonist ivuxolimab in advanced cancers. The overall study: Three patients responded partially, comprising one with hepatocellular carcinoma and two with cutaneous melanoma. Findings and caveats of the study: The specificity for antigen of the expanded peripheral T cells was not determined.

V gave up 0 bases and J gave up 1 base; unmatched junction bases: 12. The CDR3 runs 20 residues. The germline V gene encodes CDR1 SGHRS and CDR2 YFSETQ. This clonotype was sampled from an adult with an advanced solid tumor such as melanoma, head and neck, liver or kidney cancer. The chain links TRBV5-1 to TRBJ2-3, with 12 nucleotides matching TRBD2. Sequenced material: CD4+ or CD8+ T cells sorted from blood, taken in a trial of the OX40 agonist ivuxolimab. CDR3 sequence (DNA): TGCGCCAGCAGCTTGGTACAACTAGCGGGAGGCCCCTCGGGCACAGATACGCAGTATTTT. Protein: CASSLVQLAGGPSGTDTQYF.